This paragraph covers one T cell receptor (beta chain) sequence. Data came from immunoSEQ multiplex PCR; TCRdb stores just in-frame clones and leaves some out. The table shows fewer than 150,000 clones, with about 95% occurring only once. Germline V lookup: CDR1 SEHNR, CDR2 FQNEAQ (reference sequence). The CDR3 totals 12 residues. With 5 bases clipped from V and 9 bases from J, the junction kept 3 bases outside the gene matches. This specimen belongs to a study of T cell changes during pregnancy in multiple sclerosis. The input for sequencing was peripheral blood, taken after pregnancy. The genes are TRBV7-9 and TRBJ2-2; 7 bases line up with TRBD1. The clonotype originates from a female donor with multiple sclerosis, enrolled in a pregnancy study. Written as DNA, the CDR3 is TGTGCCAGCAGCGGGACAGTTAGGGAGCTGTTTTTT. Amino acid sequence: CASSGTVRELFF.